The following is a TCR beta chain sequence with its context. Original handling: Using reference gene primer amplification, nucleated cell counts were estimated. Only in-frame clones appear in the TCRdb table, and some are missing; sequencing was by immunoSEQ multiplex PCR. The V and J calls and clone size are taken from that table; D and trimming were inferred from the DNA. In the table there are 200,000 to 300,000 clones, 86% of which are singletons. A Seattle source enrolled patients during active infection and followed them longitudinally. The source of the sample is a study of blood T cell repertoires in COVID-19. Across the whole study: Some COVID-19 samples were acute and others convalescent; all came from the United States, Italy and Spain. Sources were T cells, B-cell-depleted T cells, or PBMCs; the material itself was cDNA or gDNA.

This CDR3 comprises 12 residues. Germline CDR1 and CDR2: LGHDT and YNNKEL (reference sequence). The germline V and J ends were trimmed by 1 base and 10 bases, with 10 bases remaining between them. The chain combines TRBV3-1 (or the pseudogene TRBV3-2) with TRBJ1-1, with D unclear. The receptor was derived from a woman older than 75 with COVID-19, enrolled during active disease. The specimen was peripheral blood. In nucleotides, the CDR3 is TGTGCCAGCAGCCAAGCCGAGTCACGAGCTTTCTTT. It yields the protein CASSQAESRAFF.